The 29 T cell receptor beta chains below all came from one sample that was sequenced in a study of blood T cell repertoires in COVID-19. Assay used: immunoSEQ multiplex PCR; TCRdb lists only in-frame clones, some missing. This sample has roughly 62,000 clones, with approximately 79% found just once. Material: peripheral blood. The receptors originated from a woman aged 80 or over with active or convalescent COVID-19.

The V and J genes are TRBV4-1 and TRBJ1-2; the match to TRBD1 covers 8 bases. Germline V gene lookup returns CDR1 MGHRA and CDR2 YSYEKL. The CDR3 sequence is 15 residues long. V trimming: 0 bases; J trimming: 5 bases; junction bases outside the gene matches: 5. As DNA, the CDR3 is TGCGCCAGCAGCCAAGAAGACAGGGGCTTTTATGGCTACACCTTC. It translates to CASSQEDRGFYGYTF.

This sequence joins TRBV5-1 and TRBJ1-2, with TRBD1 identical over 7 bases. CDR3 length equals 15 residues. J was trimmed by 6 bases and V by 0 bases; bases with no gene match: 8. Germline V lookup: CDR1 SGHRS, CDR2 YFSETQ. This chain's CDR3 is CASSLGTGGRDGYTF. CDR3 DNA sequence: TGCGCCAGCAGCTTGGGGACAGGAGGTAGGGATGGCTACACCTTC.

The chain is built from TRBV5-1 and TRBJ1-3; D uncertain. With 0 bases removed from V and 4 bases from J, the gap between germline ends came to 11 bases. Germline values: CDR1 SGHRS, CDR2 YFSETQ. The CDR3 totals 15 residues. The CDR3 is CASSLAPGSGNTIYF. The CDR3 DNA follows: TGCGCCAGCAGCTTGGCCCCCGGTTCAGGAAACACCATATATTTT.

J is TRBJ2-1 and V is TRBV2, with TRBD2 identical over 12 bases. Germline V gene lookup returns CDR1 SNHLY and CDR2 FYNNEI. J gave up 5 bases and V 6 bases, and 5 bases lay outside the gene matches. The CDR3 is 15 residues long. DNA of the CDR3: TGTGCCAGCAGACTAGCGGGGGGACGCCACAATGAGCAGTTCTTC. It yields the protein CASRLAGGRHNEQFF.

The V call is TRBV10-3, the J call TRBJ1-2, with 10 positions matching TRBD1. The germline gives CDR1 ENHRY, CDR2 SYGVKD. This CDR3 comprises 14 residues. The ends lost 5 bases at V and 5 bases at J; junction bases unmatched: 5. The CDR3: CAISRDRGGYGYTF. In nucleotides, the CDR3 is TGTGCCATCAGTAGGGACAGGGGAGGGTATGGCTACACCTTC.

This chain connects TRBV4-2 to TRBJ1-1, with TRBD1 matching over 7 bases. The CDR3 totals 15 residues. Germline V gene sequence: CDR1 LGHNA, CDR2 YNFKEQ. V lost 0 bases to trimming and J lost 4 bases; unmatched junction nucleotides: 5. CDR3 in amino acids: CASSQEEGARTEAFF. CDR3 bases: TGTGCCAGCAGCCAAGAAGAGGGGGCGCGCACTGAAGCTTTCTTT.

V usage is TRBV3-1 (or the pseudogene TRBV3-2) and J usage is TRBJ1-5; D is uncertain. Germline values: CDR1 LGHDT, CDR2 YNNKEL (reference sequence). Trimming left V 0 bases short and J 2 bases short, with 8 bases between. The CDR3 extends over 15 amino acids. The CDR3 here is CASSQDFSGNQPQHF. The CDR3 DNA sequence: TGTGCCAGCAGCCAAGATTTTTCAGGCAATCAGCCCCAGCATTTT.

The rearrangement joins TRBV6-5 to TRBJ2-7; the D is unclear. This CDR3 region has 13 residues. V was shortened by 2 bases and J by 9 bases, with 14 bases between the two germline ends. The V gene's germline CDR1 is MNHEY and CDR2 SVGAGI. CDR3 loop: CASSYGVDLGQYF. The CDR3 DNA follows: TGTGCCAGCAGTTACGGCGTCGACCTAGGGCAGTACTTC.

J is TRBJ2-2 and V is TRBV9; 8 bases align to TRBD1. V lost 2 bases to trimming and J lost 6 bases; unmatched junction nucleotides: 3. The V gene's germline CDR1 is SGDLS and CDR2 YYNGEE. There are 14 residues in the CDR3. CDR3 amino acids: CASSVAGGSGELFF. DNA of the CDR3: TGTGCCAGCAGCGTTGCAGGGGGCTCCGGGGAGCTGTTTTTT.

The rearrangement joins TRBV3-1 (or the pseudogene TRBV3-2) to TRBJ1-1, with D uncertain. The CDR3 is made up of 13 amino acids. Looked up from germline, CDR1 is LGHDT and CDR2 is YNNKEL (reference sequence). Trimming removed 2 bases from V and 0 bases from J, with 4 bases in between. CDR3 amino acids: CASSQTVNTEAFF. CDR3 coding DNA: TGTGCCAGCAGCCAAACGGTGAACACTGAAGCTTTCTTT.

The chain carries TRBV6-5 and TRBJ1-5; 7 nucleotides line up with TRBD1. Germline CDR1 reads MNHEY; CDR2 reads SVGAGI. Germline trimming cut 4 bases from V and 5 bases from J; bases unmatched to any gene: 8. The CDR3 totals 15 residues. The DNA for the CDR3 is TGTGCCAGCAGTTCAAAGGGGACAGTTGATCAGCCCCAGCATTTT. Residues: CASSSKGTVDQPQHF.

The chain couples TRBV11-3 to TRBJ1-1, with D perhaps matching TRBD1 (5 bases). The length of the CDR3 is 13 residues. V lost 2 bases, J lost 2 bases, and 6 bases lay in between. Germline V CDR1 and CDR2: SGHNT, YENEEA. In nucleotides, the CDR3 is TGTGCCAGCAGCTTACAGGGTAACACTGAAGCTTTCTTT. Translated: CASSLQGNTEAFF. The variable domain in full, completed from reference TRBV11-3 and TRBJ1-1, reads EAGVVQSPRYKIIEKKQPVAFWCNPISGHNTLYWYLQNLGQGPELLIRYENEEAVDDSQLPKDRFSAERLKGVDSTLKIQPAELGDSAVYLCASSLQGNTEAFFGQGTRLTVV.

This chain joins TRBV19 and TRBJ1-1; 7 nucleotides agree with TRBD1. Germline CDR1 reads LNHDA; CDR2 reads SQIVND (reference sequence). This CDR3 is 13 amino acids long. Trimming removed 6 bases from V and 7 bases from J; junction bases left unmatched: 8. CDR3: CASSKTGKGEAFF. DNA for the CDR3: TGTGCCAGTAGCAAGACAGGGAAGGGTGAAGCTTTCTTT.

This rearrangement joins TRBV25-1 to TRBJ2-2, with TRBD1 matching 7 bases. Trimming took 6 bases from V and 1 from J; bases not matched to a gene: 8. Looked up from germline, CDR1 is MGHDK and CDR2 is SYGVNS. CDR3 length equals 16 residues. CDR3 DNA sequence: TGTGCCAGCAGCCTATGGACAGGCAGGAACACCGGGGAGCTGTTTTTT. Its protein product is CASSLWTGRNTGELFF. Supplemented by reference TRBV25-1 and TRBJ2-2, the full variable domain reads EADIYQTPRYLVIGTGKKITLECSQTMGHDKMYWYQQDPGMELHLIHYSYGVNSTEKGDLSSESTVSRIRTEHFPLTLESARPSHTSQYLCASSLWTGRNTGELFFGEGSRLTVL.

The V gene is TRBV29-1, the J gene TRBJ1-4; TRBD1 matches at 8 bases. The germline V gene has CDR1 SQVTM and CDR2 ANQGSEA. V trimming: 4 bases; J trimming: 3 bases; junction bases outside the gene matches: 25. There are 21 residues in the CDR3. The CDR3 DNA sequence: TGCAGCGTTGGTCCGGCACGGTCGGGACAGGTAAACTCCGGAGCTAATGAAAAACTGTTTTTT. This codes for CSVGPARSGQVNSGANEKLFF.

The chain is built from TRBV6-5 and TRBJ1-2; D is possibly TRBD1 (6 bases). Germline V gene sequence: CDR1 MNHEY, CDR2 SVGAGI. CDR3 size: 16 residues. Trimming shortened V by 4 bases and J by 2 bases, and 17 bases separated the two germline ends. CDR3 sequence: CASSFERTGTNYGYTF. In DNA, the CDR3 is TGTGCCAGCAGTTTCGAAAGGACCGGGACAAACTATGGCTACACCTTC.

The rearrangement joins TRBV11-3 to TRBJ2-1, with TRBD1 matching over 11 bases. CDR1 is SGHNT and CDR2 is YENEEA in the germline V gene. The length of the CDR3 is 16 residues. V shed 4 bases, J shed 6 bases, and the junction held 8 bases outside the gene matches. Here the CDR3 reads CASSWTGQGEGNEQFF. In nucleotides, the CDR3 is TGTGCCAGCAGCTGGACGGGACAGGGGGAGGGCAATGAGCAGTTCTTC.

The chain combines TRBV3-1 (or the pseudogene TRBV3-2) with TRBJ1-6; maybe TRBD1 (6 bases). This CDR3 spans 21 amino acids. In germline, CDR1 is LGHDT, CDR2 YNNKEL (reference sequence). V lost 0 bases to trimming and J lost 1 base, with 22 bases between them. The CDR3 nucleotides read TGTGCCAGCAGCCAAGAAGGAACAGGGAGCGATTTTCTGTCCTATAATTCACCCCTCCACTTT. Its protein is CASSQEGTGSDFLSYNSPLHF.

This chain uses TRBV5-1 with TRBJ2-5; a possible D gene is TRBD1 (5 bases). V dropped 3 bases and J dropped 1 base, with 7 bases sitting between them. CDR1 SGHRS and CDR2 YFSETQ come from the germline V gene. CDR3 length: 13 residues. CDR3 bases: TGCGCCAGCAGCTGGCAGGGCCAAGAGACCCAGTACTTC. Its protein product is CASSWQGQETQYF.

This clone came up once. The chain uses TRBV6-5 and TRBJ1-1; 7 positions agree with TRBD1. CDR3 length equals 15 residues. Germline V gives CDR1 MNHEY, CDR2 SVGAGI. Unmatched junction bases numbered 10, after V lost 5 bases and J lost 4 bases. Here the CDR3 DNA reads TGTGCCAGCAGTCGAGGGGGGCAGGGGGTCACTGAAGCTTTCTTT. It translates to CASSRGGQGVTEAFF.

This chain links TRBV10-3 with TRBJ2-1, with D tentatively TRBD1 (6 bases). This CDR3 contains 12 residues. V lost 4 bases, J lost 8 bases, and 9 bases lay in between. The germline gives CDR1 ENHRY, CDR2 SYGVKD. The DNA of the CDR3 is TGTGCCATCAGTGCCAGGGGAGATGAGCAGTTCTTC. Its protein is CAISARGDEQFF.

In nucleotides, the CDR3 is TGTGCCAGCTCACAGACAGGGGTGGATTCACCCCTCCACTTT. It yields the protein CASSQTGVDSPLHF. The J gene is TRBJ1-6, the V gene TRBV18; 8 bases line up with TRBD1. Trimming at V came to 4 bases and at J to 8 bases, leaving 4 bases not matched to a gene. The CDR3 consists of 14 residues. Germline V CDR1 and CDR2: KGHSH, LQKENI. Complete variable domain (other parts from reference TRBV18 and TRBJ1-6): NAGVMQNPRHLVRRRGQEARLRCSPMKGHSHVYWYRQLPEEGLKFMVYLQKENIIDESGMPKERFSAEFPKEGPSILRIQQVVRGDSAAYFCASSQTGVDSPLHFGNGTRLTVT.

The chain joins TRBV6-6 to TRBJ1-4; D might be TRBD1 (5 bases). The V gene's germline CDR1 is MNHNY and CDR2 SVGAGI (reference sequence). Trimming shortened V by 5 bases and J by 8 bases, and 18 bases separated the two germline ends. CDR3 length: 15 amino acids. The CDR3 spells CASSLGLRAGEKLFF. CDR3 nucleotides: TGTGCCAGCAGTCTGGGACTCCGGGCGGGAGAAAAACTGTTTTTT.

The V gene is TRBV5-1, the J gene TRBJ1-1; D is possibly TRBD1 (6 bases). The CDR3 contains 15 residues. V dropped 2 bases and J dropped 0 bases, with 11 bases sitting between them. Germline V gene lookup returns CDR1 SGHRS and CDR2 YFSETQ. For the CDR3, the DNA is TGCGCCAGCAGCTTCACAGGGCTCATGAACACTGAAGCTTTCTTT. Amino acid sequence: CASSFTGLMNTEAFF.

This chain links TRBV25-1 with TRBJ1-2; D might be TRBD1 (6 bases). The CDR3 has 15 amino acids. Trimming stripped 4 bases from V and 4 bases from J, with 16 bases between. CDR1 and CDR2 (germline): MGHDK, SYGVNS. CDR3 DNA sequence: TGTGCCAGCAGTGCTTTTCAGGGGTCCGGCTATGGCTACACCTTC. Translation: CASSAFQGSGYGYTF.

The chain employs TRBV2 and TRBJ1-1; possible D gene TRBD1, 6 bases. Looked up from germline, CDR1 is SNHLY and CDR2 is FYNNEI. This CDR3 contains 14 residues. Trimming cost V 6 bases and J 5 bases, with 16 bases left between them. The CDR3 DNA reads as TGTGCCAGCAGCCCGGACAGACTGGGGACTGAAGCTTTCTTT. Protein: CASSPDRLGTEAFF.

CDR3 in DNA: TGTGCCAGCAGTTACGTAGGGGCGCCGGGGGCCAACGTCCTGACTTTC. Protein: CASSYVGAPGANVLTF. The chain has TRBV6-6 and TRBJ2-6, with D maybe TRBD1 (5 bases). This CDR3 has 16 residues. Germline V gene lookup returns CDR1 MNHNY and CDR2 SVGAGI (reference sequence). The V and J ends lost 2 bases and 4 bases respectively, with 12 bases between them.

The chain has TRBV5-1 and TRBJ2-5, with TRBD2 matching 12 bases. CDR1 SGHRS and CDR2 YFSETQ come from the germline V gene. J gave up 5 bases and V 3 bases, and 5 bases lay outside the gene matches. The CDR3 consists of 15 residues. CDR3 sequence reads: CASSWTSGVGETQYF. In DNA, the CDR3 is TGCGCCAGCAGCTGGACTAGCGGGGTTGGGGAGACCCAGTACTTC. Using reference TRBV5-1 and TRBJ2-5 for the parts outside the CDR3, the full variable domain is KAGVTQTPRYLIKTRGQQVTLSCSPISGHRSVSWYQQTPGQGLQFLFEYFSETQRNKGNFPGRFSGRQFSNSRSEMNVSTLELGDSALYLCASSWTSGVGETQYFGPGTRLLVL.

CDR3 sequence (DNA): TGTGCCAGCAGCCAAGTGGGACTAGCTACAGATACGCAGTATTTT. Translation: CASSQVGLATDTQYF. The chain recombines TRBV3-1 (or the pseudogene TRBV3-2) with TRBJ2-3; TRBD2 aligns across 9 bases. The V gene end was trimmed by 1 base and the J gene end by 3 bases; junction bases not matched to a gene: 2. Germline CDR1 LGHDT, CDR2 YNNKEL (reference sequence). The CDR3 has 15 residues.